This T cell receptor beta chain was identified during a study of T cells in localized non-small cell lung cancer. Study-wide results and limits: Adjacent uninvolved lung had the highest clonality, suggesting focused antigen responses. As only one tumor region underwent sequencing, heterogeneity remains possible. Elevated blood T cell density was associated with longer overall survival.

The CDR3 is made up of 14 amino acids. V was shortened by 6 bases and J by 3 bases, with 14 bases between the two germline ends. Germline CDR1 MNHEY, CDR2 SVGAGI. Turning to this clone: Its antigen is not identified.

Measured with immunoSEQ multiplex PCR; TCRdb has only the in-frame clones, and not every one. The data show under 55,000 clones, with less than 85% seen just once and around 4.5% held by the top ten. The receptor was derived from a woman aged 35 to 69 with stage II lung adenocarcinoma. The chain is built from TRBV6-5 and TRBJ2-5, with a tentative D call TRBD1 (6 bases). The sample here was PBMCs, taken before any cancer treatment. CDR3 amino acids: CASRDTGWEETQYF. The DNA for the CDR3 is TGTGCCAGCAGGGATACAGGGTGGGAAGAGACCCAGTACTTC.